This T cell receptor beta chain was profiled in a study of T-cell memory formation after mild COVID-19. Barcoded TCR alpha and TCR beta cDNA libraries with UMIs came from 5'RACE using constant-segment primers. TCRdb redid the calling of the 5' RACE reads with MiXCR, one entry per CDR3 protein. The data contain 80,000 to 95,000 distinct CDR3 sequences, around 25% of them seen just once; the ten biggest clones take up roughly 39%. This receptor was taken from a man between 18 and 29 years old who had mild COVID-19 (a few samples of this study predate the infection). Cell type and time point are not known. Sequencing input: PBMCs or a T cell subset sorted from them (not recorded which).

CDR3: CASSPPLVSTGELFF. The CDR3, as DNA: TGCGCCAGCAGCCCCCCTTTGGTTTCAACCGGGGAGCTGTTTTTT. The rearrangement uses TRBV5-1 and TRBJ2-2, with D hard to call. Germline CDR1 is SGHRS and CDR2 is YFSETQ. The CDR3 sequence is 15 residues long. Trimming left V 4 bases short and J 5 bases short, with 15 bases between.